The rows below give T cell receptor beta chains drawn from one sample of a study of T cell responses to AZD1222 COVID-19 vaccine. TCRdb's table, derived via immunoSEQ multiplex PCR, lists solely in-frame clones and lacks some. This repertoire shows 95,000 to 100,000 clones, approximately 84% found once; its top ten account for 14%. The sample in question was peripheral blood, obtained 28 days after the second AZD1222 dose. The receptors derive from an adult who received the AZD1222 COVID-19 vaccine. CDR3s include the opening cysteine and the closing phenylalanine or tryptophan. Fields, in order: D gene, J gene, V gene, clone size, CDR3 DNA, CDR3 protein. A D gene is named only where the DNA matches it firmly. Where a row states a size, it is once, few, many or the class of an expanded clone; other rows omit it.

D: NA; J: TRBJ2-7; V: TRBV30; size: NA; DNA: TGTGCCTGGAACAGGGCATCCTACGAGCAGTACTTC; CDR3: CAWNRASYEQYF
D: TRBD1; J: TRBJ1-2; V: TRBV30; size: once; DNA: TGTGCCTGGAGTCATTATCGTGGACAGGGCTCTAACTATGGCTACACCTTC; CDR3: CAWSHYRGQGSNYGYTF
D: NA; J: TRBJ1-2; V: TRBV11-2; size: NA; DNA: TGTGCCAGCAGCTTATCCGCAGGATCGGAAAGCTACACCTTC; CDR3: CASSLSAGSESYTF
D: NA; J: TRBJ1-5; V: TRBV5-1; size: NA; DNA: TGCGCCAGCAGCTTGGGTGTTAGTATGCAGCCCCAGCATTTT; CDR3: CASSLGVSMQPQHF
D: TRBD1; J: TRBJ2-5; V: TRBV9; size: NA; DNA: TGTGCCAGCAGCGTAGTATGGGACAGGGTAGACGAGACCCAGTACTTC; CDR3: CASSVVWDRVDETQYF
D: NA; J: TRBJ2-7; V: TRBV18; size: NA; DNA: TGTGCCAGCTCGTCCGATAGCTACGAGCAGTACTTC; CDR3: CASSSDSYEQYF
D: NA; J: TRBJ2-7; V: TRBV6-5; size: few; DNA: TGTGCCAGCAGCCTGCACAGCGAACTCTCCTACGAGCAGTACTTC; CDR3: CASSLHSELSYEQYF
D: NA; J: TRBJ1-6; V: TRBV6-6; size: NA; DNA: TGTGCCAGCAGTTACTCTGGGCCAGGAGAAAATTCACCCCTCCACTTT; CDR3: CASSYSGPGENSPLHF
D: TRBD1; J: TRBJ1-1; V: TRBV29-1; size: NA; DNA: TGCAGCATACTGACAGGGATGAACACTGAAGCTTTCTTT; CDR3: CSILTGMNTEAFF
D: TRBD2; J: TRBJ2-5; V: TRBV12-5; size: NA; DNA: TGTGCTAGTGGGCGGGAGGAGGTGTGGAACCAAGAGACCCAGTACTTC; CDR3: CASGREEVWNQETQYF
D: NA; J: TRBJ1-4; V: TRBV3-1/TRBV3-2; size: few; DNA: TGTGCCAGCAGCTTCGGGACGGATAATGAAAAACTGTTTTTT; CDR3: CASSFGTDNEKLFF
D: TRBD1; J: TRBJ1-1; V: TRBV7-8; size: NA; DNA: TGTGCCAGCAGCTTGGGACAGGGTAACACTGAAGCTTTCTTT; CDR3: CASSLGQGNTEAFF
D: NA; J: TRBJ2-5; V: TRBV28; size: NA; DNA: TGTGCCAGCAGACTACAGGGAACCTTTACTAAGACCCAGTACTTC; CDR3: CASRLQGTFTKTQYF
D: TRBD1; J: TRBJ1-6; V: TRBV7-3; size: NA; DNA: TGTGCCAGCAGCATAACCGGGACAGGAAATAATTCACCCCTCCACTTT; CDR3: CASSITGTGNNSPLHF
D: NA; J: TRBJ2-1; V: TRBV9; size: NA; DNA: TGTGCCAGCAGCGTAGGTGGGGCAGGCGAGCAGTTCTTC; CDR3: CASSVGGAGEQFF
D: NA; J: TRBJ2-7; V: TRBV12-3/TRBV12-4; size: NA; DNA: TGTGCCAGCACCGGACGGGGGCCCTACGAGCAGTACTTC; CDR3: CASTGRGPYEQYF
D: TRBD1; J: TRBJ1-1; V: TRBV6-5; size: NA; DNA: TGTGCCAGCAGCCCCCCCGGCGGACAGGGAGCTTTCTTT; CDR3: CASSPPGGQGAFF
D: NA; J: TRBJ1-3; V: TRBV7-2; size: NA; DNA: TGTGCCAGCAGCTACACAGGGACCCTTGGAAACACCATATATTTT; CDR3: CASSYTGTLGNTIYF
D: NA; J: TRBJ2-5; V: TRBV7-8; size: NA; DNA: TGTGCCAGCAGCTTAGAACGCCAAGAGACCCAGTACTTC; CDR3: CASSLERQETQYF
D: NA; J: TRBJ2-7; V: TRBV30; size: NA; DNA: TGTGCCTGGAGTGCCTCACAGGGCTACGAGCAGTACTTC; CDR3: CAWSASQGYEQYF
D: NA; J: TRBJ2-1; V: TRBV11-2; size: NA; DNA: TGTGCCAGCAGCTTAGCGGGACCGTCCTACAATGAGCAGTTCTTC; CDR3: CASSLAGPSYNEQFF
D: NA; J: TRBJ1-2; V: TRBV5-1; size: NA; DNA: TGCGCCAGCAGCTTGGGAGGCGCCTATGGCTACACCTTC; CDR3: CASSLGGAYGYTF
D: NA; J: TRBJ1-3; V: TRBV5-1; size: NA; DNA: TGCGCCAGCAGCTTGGAGAGCTCTGGAAACACCATATATTTT; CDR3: CASSLESSGNTIYF
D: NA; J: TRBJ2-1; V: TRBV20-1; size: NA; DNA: TGCAGTGCTAGGATGATGGGGGTTCAGTTCTTC; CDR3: CSARMMGVQFF
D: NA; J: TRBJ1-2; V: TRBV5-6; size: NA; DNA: TGTGCCAGCAGCCCCCCCGGGGGGGCTACTGGCCACTATGGCTACACCTTC; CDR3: CASSPPGGATGHYGYTF
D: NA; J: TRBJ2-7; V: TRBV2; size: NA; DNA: TGTGCCAGCGACCGGGACGACTACGAGCAGTACTTC; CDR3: CASDRDDYEQYF
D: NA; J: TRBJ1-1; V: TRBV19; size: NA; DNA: TGTGCCAGTATGAGGGGGAGGGAGGCTTCTGAAGCTTTCTTT; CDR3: CASMRGREASEAFF
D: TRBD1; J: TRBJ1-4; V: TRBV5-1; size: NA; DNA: TGCGCCAGCAGCTTGGCCGGGACAGGGGCGGGAGAAAAACTGTTTTTT; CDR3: CASSLAGTGAGEKLFF
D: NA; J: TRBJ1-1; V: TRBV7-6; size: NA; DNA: TGTGCCAGCAGCTTAGCAGGGGACACTGAAGCTTTCTTT; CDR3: CASSLAGDTEAFF
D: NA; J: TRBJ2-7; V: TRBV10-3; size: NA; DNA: TGTGCCATCAGTGAGTCAGCGCTCGAGCAGTACTTC; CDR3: CAISESALEQYF
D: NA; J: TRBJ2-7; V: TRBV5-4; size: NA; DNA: TGTGCCAGCAGCTTGGGGGAATCCTACGAGCAGTACTTC; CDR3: CASSLGESYEQYF
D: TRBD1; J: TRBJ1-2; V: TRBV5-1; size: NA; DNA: TGCGCCAGCAGCCCCGGGACAGGGGATGGCTACACCTTC; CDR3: CASSPGTGDGYTF
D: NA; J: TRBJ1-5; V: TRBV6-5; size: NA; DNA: TGTGCCAGCAGTTATGACGGGTATCAGCCCCAGCATTTT; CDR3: CASSYDGYQPQHF
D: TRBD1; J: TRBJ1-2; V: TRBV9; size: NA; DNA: TGTGCCAGCAGCGTACGACAGGGTTCTCGGGGTGGCTACACCTTC; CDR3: CASSVRQGSRGGYTF
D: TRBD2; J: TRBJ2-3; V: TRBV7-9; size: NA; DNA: TGTGCCAGCAGCTTAGTAGGCCGGGAGGGCACAGATACGCAGTATTTT; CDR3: CASSLVGREGTDTQYF
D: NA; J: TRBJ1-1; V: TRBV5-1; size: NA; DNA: TGCGCCAGCAGCTTGGCTTGGTCCGAGAACACTGAAGCTTTCTTT; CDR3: CASSLAWSENTEAFF
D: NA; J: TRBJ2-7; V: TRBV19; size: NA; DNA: TGTGCCAGTAGTAGGAACCCTAGCTCCTACGAGCAGTACTTC; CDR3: CASSRNPSSYEQYF
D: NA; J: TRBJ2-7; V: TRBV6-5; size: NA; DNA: TGTGCCAGCAGCTTCGGACAGAACGCACCCTACGAGCAGTACTTC; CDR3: CASSFGQNAPYEQYF